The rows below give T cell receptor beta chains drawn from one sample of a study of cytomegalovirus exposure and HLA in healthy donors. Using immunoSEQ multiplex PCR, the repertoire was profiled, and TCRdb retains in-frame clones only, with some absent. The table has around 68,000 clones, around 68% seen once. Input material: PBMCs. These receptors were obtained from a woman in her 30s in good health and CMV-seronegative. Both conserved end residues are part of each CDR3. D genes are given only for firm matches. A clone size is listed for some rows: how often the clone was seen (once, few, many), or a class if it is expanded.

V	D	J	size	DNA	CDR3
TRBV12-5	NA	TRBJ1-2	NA	TGTGCTAGTGGTTTGGTAGGGGGCTATGGCTACACCTTC	CASGLVGGYGYTF
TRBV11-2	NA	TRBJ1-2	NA	TGTGCCAGCAGCGGGCGGGGGAACAACTATGGCTACACCTTC	CASSGRGNNYGYTF
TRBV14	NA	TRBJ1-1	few	TGTGCCAGCAGCCAAGCGGGGATGAACACTGAAGCTTTCTTT	CASSQAGMNTEAFF
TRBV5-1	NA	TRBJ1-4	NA	TGCGCCAGCAGCCCGGACCGAGTTTCGGGGGAAAAACTGTTTTTT	CASSPDRVSGEKLFF
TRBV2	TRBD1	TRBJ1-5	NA	TGTGCCAGCAGGAGACAGGGAACGGGCAATCAGCCCCAGCATTTT	CASRRQGTGNQPQHF
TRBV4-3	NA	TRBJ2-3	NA	TGCGCCAGCAGCCAAGAACGGGGGTTCGATACGCAGTATTTT	CASSQERGFDTQYF
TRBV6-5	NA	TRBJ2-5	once	TGTGCCATCAGGGGGGGGGCCCGGGAGACCCAGTACTTC	CAIRGGARETQYF
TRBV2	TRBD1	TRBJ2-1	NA	TGTGCCAGCAGTGAAAAGGGGGCCCTTTACCCCGTGAACAATGAGCAGTTCTTC	CASSEKGALYPVNNEQFF
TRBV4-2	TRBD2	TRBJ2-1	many	TGTGCCAGCAGCCAACTAGCGGGGGAAACGAATGAGCAGTTCTTC	CASSQLAGETNEQFF
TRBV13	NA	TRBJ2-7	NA	TGTGCCAGCAGCTTAGGCACAGGAGCAAGAGAGCAGTACTTC	CASSLGTGAREQYF
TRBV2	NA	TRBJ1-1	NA	TGTGCCAGCAGACCCTCAGGGAACACTGAAGCTTTCTTT	CASRPSGNTEAFF
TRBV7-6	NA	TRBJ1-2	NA	TGTGCCAGCAGCTTTGTGGCAGGGGACGGCTACACCTTC	CASSFVAGDGYTF
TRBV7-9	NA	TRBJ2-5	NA	TGTGCCAGCAGCTTCATTCCGGGGAAAGGGGAGACCCAGTACTTC	CASSFIPGKGETQYF
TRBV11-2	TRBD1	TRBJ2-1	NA	TGTGCCAGCAGGTCCCTGGGACAGGGACATGAGCAGTTCTTC	CASRSLGQGHEQFF
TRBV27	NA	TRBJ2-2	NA	TGTGCCAGCAGCGTACAGGGCCGGGAGCTGTTTTTT	CASSVQGRELFF
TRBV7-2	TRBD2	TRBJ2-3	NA	TGTGCCAGCAGCTTAGACGGGGGGGCCGGCACAGATACGCAGTATTTT	CASSLDGGAGTDTQYF
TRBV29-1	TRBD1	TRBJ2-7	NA	TGCAGCGGACGGGACAGGAGGTACGAGCAGTACTTC	CSGRDRRYEQYF
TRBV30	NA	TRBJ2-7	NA	TGTGCCTTGGAAACAGTGGGCCGCTCGTCCTACGAGCAGTACTTC	CALETVGRSSYEQYF
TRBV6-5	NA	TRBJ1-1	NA	TGTGCCAGCACCAGACAGATGAACACTGAAGCTTTCTTT	CASTRQMNTEAFF
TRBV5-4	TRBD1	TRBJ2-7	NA	TGTGCCAGCAGCTCTGGACAGGGGTTGGGCGAGCAGTACTTC	CASSSGQGLGEQYF
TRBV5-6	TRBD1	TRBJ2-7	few	TGTGCCAGCAGCAGAAGGACAGGGTGGGAGCAGTACTTC	CASSRRTGWEQYF
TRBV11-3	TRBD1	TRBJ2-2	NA	TGTGCCAGCAGCTTAACAGGGGTCACCGGGGAGCTGTTTTTT	CASSLTGVTGELFF
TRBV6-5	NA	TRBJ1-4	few	TGTGCAACCGGGGTCGGGGGGCCGTCTAATGAAAAACTGTTTTTT	CATGVGGPSNEKLFF
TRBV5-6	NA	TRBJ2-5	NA	TGTGCCAGCAGCTTTGTTCATCAAGAGACCCAGTACTTC	CASSFVHQETQYF
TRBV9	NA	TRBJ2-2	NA	TGTGCCAGCAGCGTGCTGAGCACCGGGGAGCTGTTTTTT	CASSVLSTGELFF
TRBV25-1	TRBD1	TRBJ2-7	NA	TGTGCCAGCAGTGAACCGGGACAGAATCTCTACGAGCAGTACTTC	CASSEPGQNLYEQYF
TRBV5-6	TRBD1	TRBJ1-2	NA	TGTGCCAGCAGCCTAGGGACAGGGAGGTCCCATGGCTACACCTTC	CASSLGTGRSHGYTF
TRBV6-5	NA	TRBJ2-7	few	TGTGCCAGCTGGGGAAAGCGGTACGAGCAGTACTTC	CASWGKRYEQYF
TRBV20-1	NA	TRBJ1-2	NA	TGCAGTGCTTTTTCTAGCCATGGCTACACCTTC	CSAFSSHGYTF
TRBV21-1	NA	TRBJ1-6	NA	TGTGCCATCCCGGAGATACAGGATTCACCCCTCCACTTT	CAIPEIQDSPLHF
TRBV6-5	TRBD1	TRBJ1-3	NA	TGTGCCAGCAGCCGAGACAGGGGGCATGTAAACACCATATATTTT	CASSRDRGHVNTIYF
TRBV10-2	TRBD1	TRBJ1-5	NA	TGCGCCAGCAGTGATAACCAGGCAAGGACAGGTTATAGCAATCAGCCCCAGCATTTT	CASSDNQARTGYSNQPQHF
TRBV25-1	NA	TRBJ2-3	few	TGTGCCAGCAGTGACCCGGGACTTAGAGGCACAGATACGCAGTATTTT	CASSDPGLRGTDTQYF
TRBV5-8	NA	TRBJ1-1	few	TGTGCCAGCAGCTTCAGGATTGTGACAGTGAACACTGAAGCTTTCTTT	CASSFRIVTVNTEAFF
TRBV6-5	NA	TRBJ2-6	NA	TGTGCCAGCAGTTACGGGCGCGGGGCCAACGTCCTGACTTTC	CASSYGRGANVLTF
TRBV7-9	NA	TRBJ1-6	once	TGTGCCAGCAGCTTGCGGTCGGGAGATAATTCACCCCTCCACTTT	CASSLRSGDNSPLHF
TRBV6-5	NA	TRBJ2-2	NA	TGTGCCAGCAGCCGGAGGGGGCGGAACACCGGGGAGCTGTTTTTT	CASSRRGRNTGELFF